This record concerns one T cell receptor (beta chain) sequence. The sample belongs to a study of regulatory T cells in long-lasting Graves disease. There are 16 residues in the CDR3. Trimming removed 4 bases at V and 0 bases at J, with 15 bases between. Germline V gene sequence: CDR1 LNHDA, CDR2 SQIVND (reference sequence). Libraries of TCR beta came from iRepertoire HTBI primers plus Arm-PCR of CDR3 regions. TCRdb reprocessed the multiplex PCR reads via MiXCR and lists one record per CDR3 protein. The data contain about 530,000 distinct CDR3 sequences, roughly 16% of them seen just once; the ten biggest clones take up just under 25%. Indicated time point: newly diagnosed GD, antithyroid drugs for less than 3 months. Following extraction of RNA from PBMCs, that RNA was used to make the TCR library. Graves' disease diagnosis used American Thyroid Association guidelines. The sample also formed part of further work on T cells in Graves' hyperthyroidism and ophthalmopathy.

This TCR derives from a woman in her forties or fifties with Graves disease. The sample was peripheral blood mononuclear cells (PBMCs), taken at new diagnosis, from a patient treated with antithyroid drugs. The chain couples TRBV19 to TRBJ2-5; D not resolved. The CDR3 is CASSKDGGSYQETQYF. CDR3 sequence (DNA): TGTGCCAGTAGTAAAGACGGTGGCTCGTACCAAGAGACCCAGTACTTC. The whole variable domain, filled in from reference TRBV19 and TRBJ2-5, reads DGGITQSPKYLFRKEGQNVTLSCEQNLNHDAMYWYRQDPGQGLRLIYYSQIVNDFQKGDIAEGYSVSREKKESFPLTVTSAQKNPTAFYLCASSKDGGSYQETQYFGPGTRLLVL.